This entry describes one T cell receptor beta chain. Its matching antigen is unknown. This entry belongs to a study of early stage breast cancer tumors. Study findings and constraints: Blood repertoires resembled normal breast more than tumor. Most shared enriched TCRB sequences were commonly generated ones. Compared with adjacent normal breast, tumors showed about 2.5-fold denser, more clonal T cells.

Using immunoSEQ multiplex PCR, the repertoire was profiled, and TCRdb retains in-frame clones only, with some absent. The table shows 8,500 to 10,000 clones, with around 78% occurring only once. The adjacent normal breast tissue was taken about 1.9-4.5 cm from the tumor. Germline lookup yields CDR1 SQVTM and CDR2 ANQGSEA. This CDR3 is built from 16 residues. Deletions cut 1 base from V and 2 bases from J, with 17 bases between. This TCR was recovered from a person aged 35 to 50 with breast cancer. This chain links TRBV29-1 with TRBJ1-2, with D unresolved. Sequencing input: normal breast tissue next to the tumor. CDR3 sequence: CSVEGSALGRNYGYTF. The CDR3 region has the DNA TGCAGCGTTGAAGGATCGGCGCTGGGGAGAAACTATGGCTACACCTTC. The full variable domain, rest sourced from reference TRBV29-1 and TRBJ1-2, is SAVISQKPSRDICQRGTSLTIQCQVDSQVTMMFWYRQQPGQSLTLIATANQGSEATYESGFVIDKFPISRPNLTFSTLTVSNMSPEDSSIYLCSVEGSALGRNYGYTFGSGTRLTVV.